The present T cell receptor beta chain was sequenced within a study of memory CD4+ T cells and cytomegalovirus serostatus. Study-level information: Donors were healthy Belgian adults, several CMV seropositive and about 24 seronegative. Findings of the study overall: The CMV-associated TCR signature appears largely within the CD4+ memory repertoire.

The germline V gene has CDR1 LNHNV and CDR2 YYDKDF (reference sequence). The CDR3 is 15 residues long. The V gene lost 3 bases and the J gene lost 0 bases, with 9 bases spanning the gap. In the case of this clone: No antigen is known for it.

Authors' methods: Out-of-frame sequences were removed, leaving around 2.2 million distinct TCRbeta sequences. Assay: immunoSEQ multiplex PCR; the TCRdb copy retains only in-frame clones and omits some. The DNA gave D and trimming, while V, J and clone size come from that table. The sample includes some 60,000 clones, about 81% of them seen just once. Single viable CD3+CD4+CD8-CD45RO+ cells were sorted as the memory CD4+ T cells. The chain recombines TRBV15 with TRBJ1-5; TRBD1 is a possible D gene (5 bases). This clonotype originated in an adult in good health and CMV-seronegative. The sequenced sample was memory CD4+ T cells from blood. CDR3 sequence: CATSSQGFSNQPQHF. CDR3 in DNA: TGTGCCACCAGCAGCCAGGGATTTAGCAATCAGCCCCAGCATTTT.